The subject of this entry is one T cell receptor beta chain. Its cognate antigen is unknown. The data are from a study of T cell responses to AZD1222 COVID-19 vaccine. Study-level results: Sampling that yielded the repertoires occurred only after the peak T cell response. Spike regions recognized by vaccine-associated CD4 TCRs spanned the protein, led by 160-218 and 743-854.

Germline V CDR1 and CDR2: LNHDA, SQIVND (reference sequence). The CDR3 is made up of 14 amino acids. V was pared by 8 bases and J by 6 bases, with 20 bases between. The method was immunoSEQ multiplex PCR; TCRdb's version includes in-frame clones alone and lacks a portion of them. The sample consists of approximately 120,000 clones, about 88% of them appearing once. The V gene is TRBV19, the J gene TRBJ2-7; D is ambiguous. The sequenced sample was peripheral blood, obtained on day 0 of AZD1222 vaccination. This TCR came from an adult in good health. DNA of the CDR3: TGTGCCAGTCAGGACCAAAGGACGGAGACCGAGCAGTACTTC. Its translation: CASQDQRTETEQYF. The full variable domain, its missing parts supplied by reference TRBV19 and TRBJ2-7, is DGGITQSPKYLFRKEGQNVTLSCEQNLNHDAMYWYRQDPGQGLRLIYYSQIVNDFQKGDIAEGYSVSREKKESFPLTVTSAQKNPTAFYLCASQDQRTETEQYFGPGTRLTVT.